The 21 T cell receptor beta chains below all came from one sample that was sequenced in a study of technical replicates of blood from several donors. Produced via immunoSEQ multiplex PCR; TCRdb's table is partial and in-frame only. The data contain about 84,000 clones, roughly 98% of them singletons. What was sequenced was T cells isolated from PBMCs. The receptors stem from a human donor in good health.

This chain links TRBV18 with TRBJ1-4, with D maybe TRBD1 (6 bases). Trimming shortened V by 3 bases and J by 4 bases, and 9 bases separated the two germline ends. The CDR3 has 14 residues. Germline V lookup: CDR1 KGHSH, CDR2 LQKENI. CDR3 DNA: TGTGCCAGCTCACCCAGGGGATTTAATGAAAAACTGTTTTTT. Translated: CASSPRGFNEKLFF.

CDR3 region: CASSSMTGVSYGYTF. The CDR3 region has the DNA TGTGCCAGCAGTTCCATGACAGGGGTGAGCTATGGCTACACCTTC. The chain carries TRBV6-5 and TRBJ1-2; 8 nucleotides match TRBD1. The trim removed 4 bases at V and 4 bases at J, leaving 8 bases unmatched. Germline CDR1 reads MNHEY; CDR2 reads SVGAGI. The CDR3 loop spans 15 amino acids.

The chain links TRBV9 to TRBJ1-1, with TRBD1 as a possible D gene (6 bases). There are 15 residues in the CDR3. The V and J ends lost 2 bases and 1 base respectively, with 12 bases between them. The germline CDR1 and CDR2 sequences are SGDLS and YYNGEE. The CDR3 region is CASSVSGDPNTEAFF. Here the CDR3 DNA reads TGTGCCAGCAGCGTTTCAGGGGACCCGAACACTGAAGCTTTCTTT.

The chain uses TRBV7-2 and TRBJ2-1; D perhaps matches TRBD1 (5 bases). The germline CDR1 and CDR2 sequences are SGHTA and FQGNSA. V was pared by 2 bases and J by 5 bases, with 10 bases between. The CDR3 is 14 residues long. The CDR3 coding sequence is TGTGCCAGCAGCTTATACTGGGGCCACAATGAGCAGTTCTTC. Its protein product is CASSLYWGHNEQFF.

The genes are TRBV28 and TRBJ2-1, with TRBD1 matching 7 bases. The CDR3 consists of 13 residues. Germline V gene data show CDR1 as MDHEN and CDR2 as SYDVKM. Trimming cost V 1 base and J 6 bases; bases outside gene matches: 0. The CDR3 protein is CASSLYRGNEQFF. The CDR3 DNA reads TGTGCCAGCAGTTTATACAGGGGCAATGAGCAGTTCTTC.

The chain is built from TRBV9 and TRBJ1-2; tentative D call: TRBD1 (6 bases). Germline values: CDR1 SGDLS, CDR2 YYNGEE. V lost 3 bases, J lost 4 bases, and 22 bases lay in between. The CDR3 is 17 residues long. The CDR3 here is CASSDNPGARGFYGYTF. The DNA of the CDR3 is TGTGCCAGCAGCGACAATCCAGGGGCGCGAGGTTTCTATGGCTACACCTTC.

This sequence joins TRBV5-1 and TRBJ1-1; TRBD1 might be the D (6 bases). Germline V gene data show CDR1 as SGHRS and CDR2 as YFSETQ. Trimming stripped 7 bases from V and 1 base from J, with 14 bases between. This CDR3 comprises 14 residues. In nucleotides, the CDR3 is TGCGCCAGCCGATATCGGACAGAGAACACTGAAGCTTTCTTT. Protein product: CASRYRTENTEAFF.

The chain combines TRBV19 with TRBJ2-1, with a tentative D call TRBD1 (6 bases). CDR1 is LNHDA and CDR2 is SQIVND in the germline V gene (reference sequence). This CDR3 spans 13 amino acids. The V end was cut by 6 bases, the J end by 4 bases, with 10 bases between. CDR3 residues: CASRRDIYNEQFF. Written as DNA, the CDR3 is TGTGCCAGTAGAAGGGACATTTACAATGAGCAGTTCTTC.

This chain uses TRBV7-3 with TRBJ2-2, with 11 bases lining up with TRBD1. J lost 5 bases, V lost 5 bases, and 4 bases had no gene match. The CDR3 is 15 residues long. Per the germline V gene, CDR1 is SGHTA and CDR2 is FQGTGA. DNA of the CDR3: TGTGCCAGCAGCCTGGGACAGGGGGGAACCGGGGAGCTGTTTTTT. Its protein product is CASSLGQGGTGELFF.

This chain connects TRBV14 to TRBJ2-1; no definite D call. The CDR3 length is 13 residues. V was pared by 7 bases and J by 8 bases, with 15 bases between. Looked up from germline, CDR1 is SGHDN and CDR2 is FVKESK. The DNA of the CDR3 is TGTGCCAGCACGAACTTAGAGTTCGATGAGCAGTTCTTC. Amino acids: CASTNLEFDEQFF.

The chain employs TRBV15 and TRBJ2-7, with 8 bases matching TRBD1. The length of the CDR3 is 15 residues. V lost 4 bases, J lost 7 bases, and 12 bases stayed unmatched. Germline V gives CDR1 LNHNV, CDR2 YYDKDF (reference sequence). The DNA for the CDR3 is TGTGCCACCAGCACTCGTAAAGGCACAGGGGGAGAGCAGTACTTC. Residues: CATSTRKGTGGEQYF.

The V gene is TRBV18, the J gene TRBJ1-1; D unresolved. CDR3 length: 13 residues. Between the trimmed V and J ends, which lost 2 bases and 0 bases, there was a span of 4 bases. The germline V gene has CDR1 KGHSH and CDR2 LQKENI. The CDR3 region is CASSPGVNTEAFF. CDR3 in DNA: TGTGCCAGCTCACCAGGAGTGAACACTGAAGCTTTCTTT.

The genes are TRBV7-6 and TRBJ1-4, with 10 bases matching TRBD1. The CDR3 has 14 residues. Unmatched junction bases numbered 3, after V lost 3 bases and J lost 8 bases. Germline CDR1 SGHVS, CDR2 FNYEAQ. CDR3 nucleotides: TGTGCCAGCAGCTTCGGGACAGGGGACGAAAAACTGTTTTTT. This encodes CASSFGTGDEKLFF.

The J gene is TRBJ2-7, the V gene TRBV5-1, with TRBD2 matching 8 bases. V lost 1 base, J lost 3 bases, and 9 bases stayed unmatched. Germline V lookup: CDR1 SGHRS, CDR2 YFSETQ. CDR3 length: 16 amino acids. In nucleotides, the CDR3 is TGCGCCAGCAGCTTGTCGGGGGGGGCGTTTGACTACGAGCAGTACTTC. The encoded protein is CASSLSGGAFDYEQYF.

This chain uses TRBV4-1 with TRBJ2-2, with D perhaps matching TRBD2 (5 bases). This CDR3 comprises 17 residues. Per germline, CDR1 MGHRA and CDR2 YSYEKL. V lost 2 bases to trimming and J lost 4 bases, with 17 bases between them. The CDR3 loop reads CASSQSLKAGSTGELFF. In nucleotides, the CDR3 is TGCGCCAGCAGCCAAAGTCTAAAGGCGGGCAGCACCGGGGAGCTGTTTTTT.

The chain joins TRBV2 to TRBJ1-2, with D possibly being TRBD1 (5 bases). V shed 6 bases and J shed 6 bases, with 17 bases lying between them. Germline V CDR1 and CDR2: SNHLY, FYNNEI. This CDR3 is 14 amino acids long. In nucleotides, the CDR3 is TGTGCCAGCAGCGTCGGGGACCCTAGCGATGGCTACACCTTC. Translated: CASSVGDPSDGYTF. The variable domain in full, with the rest retrieved from reference TRBV2 and TRBJ1-2, is EPEVTQTPSHQVTQMGQEVILRCVPISNHLYFYWYRQILGQKVEFLVSFYNNEISEKSEIFDDQFSVERPDGSNFTLKIRSTKLEDSAMYFCASSVGDPSDGYTFGSGTRLTVV.

The J gene is TRBJ1-6, the V gene TRBV18; a weak D match, TRBD1 (6 bases). This CDR3 comprises 14 residues. The V and J ends lost 4 bases and 6 bases respectively, with 10 bases between them. The germline V gene has CDR1 KGHSH and CDR2 LQKENI. The CDR3 DNA is TGTGCCAGCTCACGCGACAGGAGTAATTCACCCCTCCACTTT. As protein: CASSRDRSNSPLHF.

This rearrangement joins TRBV29-1 to TRBJ1-2; D possibly corresponds to TRBD1 (5 bases). Per the germline V gene, CDR1 is SQVTM and CDR2 is ANQGSEA. The CDR3 is 14 residues long. Between the trimmed V and J ends, which lost 8 bases and 7 bases, there was a span of 23 bases. CDR3: CSTNDRTRGPGYTF. The DNA for the CDR3 is TGCAGCACCAACGACAGAACCCGAGGCCCTGGCTACACCTTC.

The chain joins TRBV2 to TRBJ1-3; D is unclear. This CDR3 contains 15 residues. Germline CDR1 is SNHLY and CDR2 is FYNNEI. V was shortened by 6 bases and J by 3 bases, with 15 bases between the two germline ends. The CDR3 loop is CASSPVGGIGNTIYF. The CDR3 DNA reads TGTGCCAGCAGCCCCGTGGGAGGGATTGGAAACACCATATATTTT.

This clone was recorded only once. The V gene is TRBV6-1, the J gene TRBJ2-3; no firm D call. There are 15 residues in the CDR3. Germline CDR1 is MNHNS and CDR2 is SASEGT. The germline V and J ends were trimmed by 5 bases and 0 bases, with 12 bases remaining between them. CDR3 in DNA: TGTGCCAGCAGTCCCCCAGGCCTTAGCACAGATACGCAGTATTTT. Protein: CASSPPGLSTDTQYF.

The chain combines TRBV5-6 with TRBJ1-6; D is undetermined. Germline CDR1 and CDR2: SGHDT and YYEEEE. The CDR3 length is 14 residues. Trimming left V 0 bases short and J 4 bases short, with 5 bases between. The chain's CDR3 is CASSLAGYNSPLHF. CDR3 DNA: TGTGCCAGCAGCTTGGCGGGGTATAATTCACCCCTCCACTTT.